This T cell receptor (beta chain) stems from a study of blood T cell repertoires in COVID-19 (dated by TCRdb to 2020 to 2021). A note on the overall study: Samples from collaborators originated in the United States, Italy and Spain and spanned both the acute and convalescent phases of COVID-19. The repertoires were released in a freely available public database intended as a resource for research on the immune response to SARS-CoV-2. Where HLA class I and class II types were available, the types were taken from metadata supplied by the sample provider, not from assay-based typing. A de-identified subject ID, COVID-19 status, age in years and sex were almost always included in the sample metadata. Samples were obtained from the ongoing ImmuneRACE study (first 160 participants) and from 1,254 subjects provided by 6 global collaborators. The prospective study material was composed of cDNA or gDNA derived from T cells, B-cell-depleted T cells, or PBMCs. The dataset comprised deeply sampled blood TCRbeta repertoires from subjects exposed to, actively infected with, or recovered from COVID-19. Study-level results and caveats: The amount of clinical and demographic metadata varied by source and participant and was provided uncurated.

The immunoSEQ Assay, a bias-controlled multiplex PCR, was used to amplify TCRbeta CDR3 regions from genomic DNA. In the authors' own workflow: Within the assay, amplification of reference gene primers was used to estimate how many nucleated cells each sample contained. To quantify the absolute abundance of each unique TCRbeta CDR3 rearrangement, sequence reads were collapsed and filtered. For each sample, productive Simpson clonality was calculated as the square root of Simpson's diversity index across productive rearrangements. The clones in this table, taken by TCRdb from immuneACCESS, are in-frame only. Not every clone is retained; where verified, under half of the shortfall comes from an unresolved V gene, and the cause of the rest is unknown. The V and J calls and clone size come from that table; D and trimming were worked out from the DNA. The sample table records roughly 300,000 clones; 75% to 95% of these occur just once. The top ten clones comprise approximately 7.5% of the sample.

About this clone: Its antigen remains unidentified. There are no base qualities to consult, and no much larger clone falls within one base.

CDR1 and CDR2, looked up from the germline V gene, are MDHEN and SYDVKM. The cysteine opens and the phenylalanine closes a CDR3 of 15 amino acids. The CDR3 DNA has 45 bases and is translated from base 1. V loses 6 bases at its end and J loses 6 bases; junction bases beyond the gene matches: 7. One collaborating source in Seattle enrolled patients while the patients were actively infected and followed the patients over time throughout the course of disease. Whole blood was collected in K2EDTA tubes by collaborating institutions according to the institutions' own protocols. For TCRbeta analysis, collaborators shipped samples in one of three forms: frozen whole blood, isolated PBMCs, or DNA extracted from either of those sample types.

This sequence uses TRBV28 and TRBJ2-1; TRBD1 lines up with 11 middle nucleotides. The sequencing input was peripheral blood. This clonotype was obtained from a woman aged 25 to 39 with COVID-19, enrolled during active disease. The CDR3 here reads CASSLGQGVRNEQFF. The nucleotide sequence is TGTGCCAGCAGCCTGGGACAGGGGGTTCGCAATGAGCAGTTCTTC.